The source of this TCR beta chain is a study of blood T cell repertoires in COVID-19. Study in general: In each case, the material was cDNA or gDNA derived from T cells, B-cell-depleted T cells, or PBMCs.

The germline V gene encodes CDR1 LGHDT and CDR2 YNNKEL (reference sequence). The CDR3 length is 15 residues. V was pared by 4 bases and J by 5 bases, with 6 bases of the junction left unmatched. Those enrolled, adults aged roughly 18 to 100 years, came from roughly 23 US areas. Which cohort a participant joined came from the clinical history participants gave. In the authors' workflow: Reference gene primer amplification gave estimated nucleated cell counts. Only in-frame clones appear in the TCRdb table, and some are missing; sequencing was by immunoSEQ multiplex PCR. V and J calls and clone size are given by that table; D and trimming were obtained from the DNA. Of 200,000 to 250,000 clones listed, about 80% were seen once; the top ten hold roughly 1.8%.

Material: PBMCs or T cells enriched from blood (not recorded which). This rearrangement joins TRBV3-1 (or the pseudogene TRBV3-2) to TRBJ2-5, with 11 bases matching TRBD2. The sequence was collected from a man in his fifties or sixties who had recovered from COVID-19. The DNA for the CDR3 is TGTGCCAGCAGCCCCCCTAGCGGGGGGTCGGAGACCCAGTACTTC. This sequence encodes CASSPPSGGSETQYF.